The clone carrying this T cell receptor (beta chain) was seen ten or more times. The target antigen is unknown. This entry is derived from a study of T cells in Graves' hyperthyroidism and ophthalmopathy. Study-wide findings and caveats: Ophthalmopathy and stable hyperthyroidism were separated by a 13 V-J model.

Ophthalmopathy patients showed a Clinical Activity Score of at least 3, NOSPECS grade of at least 4 and duration under 3 months. Germline lookup yields CDR1 SGHVS and CDR2 FNYEAQ. The V gene lost 1 base and the J gene lost 1 base, with 20 bases spanning the gap. The CDR3 length is 19 residues. Amplified TCR beta CDR3 regions came from RNA transcripts. The TCR CDR3 was amplified in a first-round RT-PCR using the HTBI primer set. TCRdb recomputed calls from the multiplex PCR reads with MiXCR, one row per CDR3 protein. Counted here are a few hundred thousand distinct CDR3 sequences, 16% occurring once; the ten biggest clones make up under 3.5%.

Sequenced sample: blood. This chain uses TRBV7-6 with TRBJ2-1; D may be TRBD2 (6 bases). The clonotype comes from a woman aged 35 to 49 with Graves' ophthalmopathy. This CDR3 is CASSLERGDGGLSYNEQFF. DNA of the CDR3: TGTGCCAGCAGCTTAGAACGCGGGGACGGCGGTCTTTCCTACAATGAGCAGTTCTTC.